These T cell receptor beta chains were read from a single sample in a study of beta chain features in type 1 diabetes. Assay: immunoSEQ multiplex PCR; the TCRdb copy retains only in-frame clones and omits some. The table includes fewer than 650,000 clones, 15% to 18% detected once. Sequenced: naive CD4+ T cells from blood. All receptors come from a man aged 18 to 35 in good health. Each CDR3 is given with its conserved first and last residue. A D gene is named only where the DNA matches it firmly. Expanded clones are given a class, and other clones once, few, many or no size at all.

CDR3aa: CASSYSRIKETQYF
CDR3nt: TGTGCCAGCAGTTACTCCCGGATTAAAGAGACCCAGTACTTC
v_gene: TRBV6-6
d_gene: .
j_gene: TRBJ2-5
abundance: few
len: 14

CDR3aa: CASNSGVGEETQYF
CDR3nt: TGTGCCAGCAACTCAGGGGTAGGGGAAGAGACCCAGTACTTC
v_gene: TRBV9
d_gene: .
j_gene: TRBJ2-5
abundance: .
len: 14

CDR3aa: CASSAQIYEQYF
CDR3nt: TGTGCCAGCAGCGCCCAAATCTACGAGCAGTACTTC
v_gene: TRBV7-2
d_gene: .
j_gene: TRBJ2-7
abundance: .
len: 12

CDR3aa: CASSMRALGTYPYEQYF
CDR3nt: TGTGCCAGTAGTATGCGGGCTCTGGGGACCTACCCCTACGAGCAGTACTTC
v_gene: TRBV19
d_gene: .
j_gene: TRBJ2-7
abundance: .
len: 17

CDR3aa: CASSIYQPQHF
CDR3nt: TGTGCCAGCAGTATTTATCAGCCCCAGCATTTT
v_gene: TRBV28
d_gene: .
j_gene: TRBJ1-5
abundance: few
len: 11

CDR3aa: CASSYAQGNNEQFF
CDR3nt: TGTGCCAGCAGTTACGCTCAGGGAAACAATGAGCAGTTCTTC
v_gene: TRBV6-6
d_gene: .
j_gene: TRBJ2-1
abundance: .
len: 14

CDR3aa: CAISSGPPSDGYTF
CDR3nt: TGTGCCATCAGTTCGGGACCGCCCTCAGATGGCTACACCTTC
v_gene: TRBV10-3
d_gene: .
j_gene: TRBJ1-2
abundance: .
len: 14

CDR3aa: CASSFRDSYNEQFF
CDR3nt: TGTGCCAGCAGCTTCAGGGACTCTTACAATGAGCAGTTCTTC
v_gene: TRBV7-3
d_gene: .
j_gene: TRBJ2-1
abundance: few
len: 14

CDR3aa: CASSLGGRGTDTQYF
CDR3nt: TGTGCCAGCAGCTTAGGGGGTCGGGGCACAGATACGCAGTATTTT
v_gene: TRBV7-7
d_gene: .
j_gene: TRBJ2-3
abundance: few
len: 15

CDR3aa: CASKSKEVYEQYF
CDR3nt: TGTGCCAGCAAGTCGAAAGAGGTTTACGAGCAGTACTTC
v_gene: TRBV6-6
d_gene: .
j_gene: TRBJ2-7
abundance: .
len: 13

CDR3aa: CASSQITGTFYGYTF
CDR3nt: TGCGCCAGCAGCCAAATAACCGGGACTTTCTATGGCTACACCTTC
v_gene: TRBV4-3
d_gene: .
j_gene: TRBJ1-2
abundance: .
len: 15

CDR3aa: CASSLGGVQRNTIYF
CDR3nt: TGTGCCAGCAGCTTGGGAGGCGTACAACGAAACACCATATATTTT
v_gene: TRBV5-4
d_gene: .
j_gene: TRBJ1-3
abundance: .
len: 15

CDR3aa: CASSFTSGGVADTQYF
CDR3nt: TGTGCCAGCAGCTTTACTAGCGGGGGAGTCGCAGATACGCAGTATTTT
v_gene: TRBV13
d_gene: TRBD2
j_gene: TRBJ2-3
abundance: few
len: 16

CDR3aa: CSVEDPGESPGQFF
CDR3nt: TGCAGCGTTGAAGATCCGGGTGAAAGCCCTGGGCAGTTCTTC
v_gene: TRBV29-1
d_gene: .
j_gene: TRBJ2-1
abundance: few
len: 14

CDR3aa: CASSRGRMNTEAFF
CDR3nt: TGTGCCAGCAGCCGAGGACGGATGAACACTGAAGCTTTCTTT
v_gene: TRBV6-5
d_gene: .
j_gene: TRBJ1-1
abundance: .
len: 14

CDR3aa: CASSRSPGAKTQYF
CDR3nt: TGTGCCAGCAGTCGATCCCCGGGGGCGAAGACCCAGTACTTC
v_gene: TRBV11-2
d_gene: .
j_gene: TRBJ2-5
abundance: few
len: 14

CDR3aa: CSANINTEAFF
CDR3nt: TGCAGTGCTAATATTAACACTGAAGCTTTCTTT
v_gene: TRBV20-1
d_gene: .
j_gene: TRBJ1-1
abundance: .
len: 11

CDR3aa: CASSDSELAKNIQYF
CDR3nt: TGTGCCAGCAGTGACTCGGAGCTAGCCAAAAACATTCAGTACTTC
v_gene: TRBV6-4
d_gene: .
j_gene: TRBJ2-4
abundance: few
len: 15

CDR3aa: CASSQGVGELAEKLFF
CDR3nt: TGTGCCAGCAGCCAAGGAGTAGGGGAACTGGCTGAAAAACTGTTTTTT
v_gene: TRBV14
d_gene: .
j_gene: TRBJ1-4
abundance: .
len: 16

CDR3aa: CASRNSDRNNEQFF
CDR3nt: TGTGCCAGCAGGAACTCCGACAGAAACAATGAGCAGTTCTTC
v_gene: TRBV6-1
d_gene: .
j_gene: TRBJ2-1
abundance: few
len: 14

CDR3aa: CATSRDRWGYTF
CDR3nt: TGTGCCACCAGCAGAGATCGTTGGGGCTACACCTTC
v_gene: TRBV15
d_gene: .
j_gene: TRBJ1-2
abundance: few
len: 12

CDR3aa: CASSPTGTRETQYF
CDR3nt: TGCGCCAGCAGCCCCACAGGGACCCGGGAGACCCAGTACTTC
v_gene: TRBV5-1
d_gene: .
j_gene: TRBJ2-5
abundance: few
len: 14

CDR3aa: CASSLIRGQPNEKLFF
CDR3nt: TGTGCCAGCAGTTTAATCAGGGGACAGCCTAATGAAAAACTGTTTTTT
v_gene: TRBV27
d_gene: TRBD1
j_gene: TRBJ1-4
abundance: .
len: 16

CDR3aa: CSVGPGQGAYEQYF
CDR3nt: TGCAGCGTTGGTCCGGGACAGGGGGCTTACGAGCAGTACTTC
v_gene: TRBV29-1
d_gene: TRBD1
j_gene: TRBJ2-7
abundance: few
len: 14

CDR3aa: CASSLDRDTHEQYF
CDR3nt: TGTGCCAGCAGCTTAGATCGGGACACCCACGAGCAGTACTTC
v_gene: TRBV7-3
d_gene: .
j_gene: TRBJ2-7
abundance: .
len: 14

CDR3aa: CASSLTPGGGELFF
CDR3nt: TGTGCCAGCAGCTTAACCCCGGGAGGCGGGGAGCTGTTTTTT
v_gene: TRBV7-3
d_gene: TRBD2
j_gene: TRBJ2-2
abundance: .
len: 14

CDR3aa: CASTPRRAGGLTDTQYF
CDR3nt: TGTGCCAGCACCCCCAGGCGGGCGGGGGGCCTCACAGATACGCAGTATTTT
v_gene: TRBV7-2
d_gene: TRBD2
j_gene: TRBJ2-3
abundance: .
len: 17

CDR3aa: CASSTELNTEAFF
CDR3nt: TGCGCCAGCAGCACGGAATTGAACACTGAAGCTTTCTTT
v_gene: TRBV5-1
d_gene: .
j_gene: TRBJ1-1
abundance: few
len: 13

CDR3aa: CAISDISRGNRYNEQFF
CDR3nt: TGTGCCATCAGTGATATTTCCCGGGGCAACAGGTACAATGAGCAGTTCTTC
v_gene: TRBV10-3
d_gene: .
j_gene: TRBJ2-1
abundance: few
len: 17

CDR3aa: CASSQDRTPTGELFF
CDR3nt: TGCGCCAGCAGCCAAGATCGGACTCCCACCGGGGAGCTGTTTTTT
v_gene: TRBV4-1
d_gene: .
j_gene: TRBJ2-2
abundance: .
len: 15

CDR3aa: CASSLENANEKLFF
CDR3nt: TGTGCCAGCAGCTTAGAAAATGCTAATGAAAAACTGTTTTTT
v_gene: TRBV7-9
d_gene: .
j_gene: TRBJ1-4
abundance: few
len: 14

CDR3aa: CASSLLAGANVLTF
CDR3nt: TGTGCCAGCAGTTTGCTGGCTGGGGCCAACGTCCTGACTTTC
v_gene: TRBV27
d_gene: .
j_gene: TRBJ2-6
abundance: few
len: 14

CDR3aa: CASSFGGSTDTQYF
CDR3nt: TGTGCCAGCAGCTTCGGGGGTAGCACAGATACGCAGTATTTT
v_gene: TRBV5-4
d_gene: .
j_gene: TRBJ2-3
abundance: few
len: 14

CDR3aa: CASSLGTAKNIQYF
CDR3nt: TGTGCCAGCAGCTTAGGGACAGCCAAAAACATTCAGTACTTC
v_gene: TRBV5-8
d_gene: .
j_gene: TRBJ2-4
abundance: .
len: 14

CDR3aa: CASSLAPQGALPATQYF
CDR3nt: TGTGCCAGCAGTTTGGCACCACAGGGGGCCCTACCAGCTACGCAGTATTTT
v_gene: TRBV28
d_gene: TRBD1
j_gene: TRBJ2-3
abundance: few
len: 17

CDR3aa: CASSFSENQPQHF
CDR3nt: TGTGCTAGCAGCTTTTCAGAGAATCAGCCCCAGCATTTT
v_gene: TRBV7-7
d_gene: .
j_gene: TRBJ1-5
abundance: .
len: 13

CDR3aa: CASSQPGRVEKLFF
CDR3nt: TGCGCCAGCAGCCAACCGGGACGGGTTGAAAAACTGTTTTTT
v_gene: TRBV5-1
d_gene: .
j_gene: TRBJ1-4
abundance: few
len: 14

CDR3aa: CASSFFPGSEEQYF
CDR3nt: TGTGCCAGCAGTTTTTTCCCAGGGTCGGAGGAGCAGTACTTC
v_gene: TRBV27
d_gene: .
j_gene: TRBJ2-7
abundance: .
len: 14

CDR3aa: CATSRVAWKDEQYF
CDR3nt: TGTGCCACCAGCAGAGTGGCGTGGAAGGACGAGCAGTACTTC
v_gene: TRBV15
d_gene: .
j_gene: TRBJ2-7
abundance: .
len: 14

CDR3aa: CASSLVGDYNEQFF
CDR3nt: TGCGCCAGCAGCTTGGTGGGAGATTACAATGAGCAGTTCTTC
v_gene: TRBV5-1
d_gene: .
j_gene: TRBJ2-1
abundance: .
len: 14

CDR3aa: CATSREGTSAADTQYF
CDR3nt: TGTGCCACCAGCAGAGAAGGGACTAGCGCAGCAGATACGCAGTATTTT
v_gene: TRBV15
d_gene: TRBD2
j_gene: TRBJ2-3
abundance: .
len: 16

CDR3aa: CSVEDRIGMSSYNEQFF
CDR3nt: TGCAGCGTTGAAGACCGGATAGGAATGAGCTCCTACAATGAGCAGTTCTTC
v_gene: TRBV29-1
d_gene: .
j_gene: TRBJ2-1
abundance: .
len: 17

CDR3aa: CASSSPGLAAVGELFF
CDR3nt: TGTGCCAGCAGCTCTCCGGGACTAGCGGCTGTCGGGGAGCTGTTTTTT
v_gene: TRBV7-3
d_gene: TRBD2
j_gene: TRBJ2-2
abundance: .
len: 16

CDR3aa: CASGRNGQVYGYTF
CDR3nt: TGTGCTAGTGGTCGCAACGGACAGGTCTATGGCTACACCTTC
v_gene: TRBV12-5
d_gene: TRBD1
j_gene: TRBJ1-2
abundance: .
len: 14

CDR3aa: CASSSGAAGELFF
CDR3nt: TGTGCCAGCAGTTCAGGGGCGGCCGGGGAGCTGTTTTTT
v_gene: TRBV27
d_gene: .
j_gene: TRBJ2-2
abundance: few
len: 13

CDR3aa: CASGSGTSGNEQFF
CDR3nt: TGTGCTAGTGGTTCCGGGACTAGCGGCAATGAGCAGTTCTTC
v_gene: TRBV12-5
d_gene: TRBD2
j_gene: TRBJ2-1
abundance: .
len: 14

CDR3aa: CAGSPGADVLTF
CDR3nt: TGTGCCGGGTCCCCTGGGGCGGACGTCCTGACTTTC
v_gene: TRBV30
d_gene: .
j_gene: TRBJ2-6
abundance: few
len: 12

CDR3aa: CASSIVRGPLIPYEQYF
CDR3nt: TGTGCCAGTAGTATCGTAAGGGGTCCTCTTATCCCCTACGAGCAGTACTTC
v_gene: TRBV19
d_gene: .
j_gene: TRBJ2-7
abundance: .
len: 17

CDR3aa: CASSPEDTEAFF
CDR3nt: TGTGCCAGCTCACCAGAGGACACTGAAGCTTTCTTT
v_gene: TRBV18
d_gene: .
j_gene: TRBJ1-1
abundance: .
len: 12

CDR3aa: CASSPGTSGRSYEQYF
CDR3nt: TGTGCCAGCAGCCCCGGGACTAGCGGGAGATCCTACGAGCAGTACTTC
v_gene: TRBV11-2
d_gene: TRBD2
j_gene: TRBJ2-7
abundance: .
len: 16

CDR3aa: CASSLANTQYF
CDR3nt: TGCGCCAGCAGCTTGGCCAATACGCAGTACTTC
v_gene: TRBV5-1
d_gene: .
j_gene: TRBJ2-7
abundance: .
len: 11

CDR3aa: CASSEYWEGRYEQYF
CDR3nt: TGTGCCAGCAGTGAATATTGGGAGGGTAGATACGAGCAGTACTTC
v_gene: TRBV25-1
d_gene: TRBD2
j_gene: TRBJ2-7
abundance: .
len: 15

CDR3aa: CATSRDHRGPTVNTEAFF
CDR3nt: TGTGCCACCAGCAGAGACCACAGGGGCCCAACAGTGAACACTGAAGCTTTCTTT
v_gene: TRBV15
d_gene: TRBD1
j_gene: TRBJ1-1
abundance: .
len: 18

CDR3aa: CASSSRIGRKVNEKLFF
CDR3nt: TGTGCCAGCAGCTCCCGCATCGGACGGAAGGTTAATGAAAAACTGTTTTTT
v_gene: TRBV7-4
d_gene: .
j_gene: TRBJ1-4
abundance: .
len: 17

CDR3aa: CASSLMGLAGSVWTDTQYF
CDR3nt: TGTGCCAGCAGCTTGATGGGACTAGCGGGGAGTGTGTGGACAGATACGCAGTATTTT
v_gene: TRBV5-8
d_gene: TRBD2
j_gene: TRBJ2-3
abundance: .
len: 19

CDR3aa: CASSLSANQPQHF
CDR3nt: TGTGCCAGCAGCTTGTCGGCCAATCAGCCCCAGCATTTT
v_gene: TRBV7-2
d_gene: .
j_gene: TRBJ1-5
abundance: .
len: 13

CDR3aa: CASGLVLGEGYGYTF
CDR3nt: TGTGCTAGTGGTTTGGTACTCGGGGAAGGCTATGGCTACACCTTC
v_gene: TRBV12-5
d_gene: .
j_gene: TRBJ1-2
abundance: few
len: 15

CDR3aa: CASSQNSAHYGYTF
CDR3nt: TGTGCCAGCAGCCAAAACAGCGCGCACTATGGCTACACCTTC
v_gene: TRBV9
d_gene: .
j_gene: TRBJ1-2
abundance: few
len: 14

CDR3aa: CASFPSALSGNTIYF
CDR3nt: TGTGCCAGCTTTCCGTCCGCACTCTCTGGAAACACCATATATTTT
v_gene: TRBV28
d_gene: .
j_gene: TRBJ1-3
abundance: .
len: 15

CDR3aa: CASSLAGTGAYEQYF
CDR3nt: TGTGCCAGCAGCTTAGCCGGGACAGGGGCCTACGAGCAGTACTTC
v_gene: TRBV7-2
d_gene: TRBD1
j_gene: TRBJ2-7
abundance: few
len: 15